The rows below give T cell receptor beta chains drawn from one sample of a study of cytomegalovirus exposure and HLA in healthy donors. Libraries were prepared by immunoSEQ multiplex PCR; TCRdb keeps only in-frame clonotypes and omits some of them. The table counts 53,000 or so clones; around 12% lies in the top ten. The sequencing sample was made of PBMCs. The receptors shown here come from a man aged 18 to 30 in good health and CMV-seropositive. Each CDR3 is given with its conserved first and last residue. Each record gives: J gene, V gene, CDR3 protein.

TRBJ1-1 TRBV19 CASSMSGTEAFF
TRBJ1-2 TRBV28 CASSPLGTGVNYTF
TRBJ2-7 TRBV19 CASSIEAFGGATEQYF
. TRBV6-6 CASSNSGLAYEQYF
TRBJ2-1 TRBV5-4 CASSLGRDYNEQFF
TRBJ2-1 TRBV2 CASSGLAVYNEQFF
TRBJ2-4 TRBV29-1 CSVRGHENIQYF
TRBJ2-1 TRBV30 CALTTSHLYNEQFF
TRBJ2-3 TRBV25-1 CASSEWGTSGSTDTQYF
TRBJ1-4 TRBV10-3 CAISDGRGLEKLFF
TRBJ1-2 TRBV19 CASSIGQNRNYGYTF
TRBJ2-5 TRBV19 CASSIDSGTRGTQYF
TRBJ1-1 TRBV10-3 CAIAPTTPNTEAFF
TRBJ2-2 TRBV7-9 CASSLGQGGNTGELFF
TRBJ2-7 TRBV10-1 CASSERTGGYEQYF
TRBJ1-5 TRBV30 CAWSVGDDQPQHF
TRBJ1-5 TRBV11-2 CASSHDRQPQHF
TRBJ1-5 TRBV7-2 CASSFRGTGYQPQHF
TRBJ1-4 TRBV9 CASSSRGVINEKLFF
TRBJ2-7 TRBV28 CASSPPRAREQYF
TRBJ2-6 TRBV19 CASSMGQGPSGANVLTF
TRBJ2-5 TRBV30 CAWMSLSGKETQYF
TRBJ2-2 TRBV7-9 CASSLIGGATGELFF
TRBJ2-7 TRBV5-1 CASSYPGQGIYEQYF
TRBJ2-1 TRBV7-7 CASSLAIHSDEQFF
TRBJ2-7 TRBV7-2 CASSLVAFEQYF
TRBJ2-1 TRBV7-2 CASSLGANEQFF
TRBJ1-1 TRBV5-1 CASSFTANTEAFF
TRBJ1-3 TRBV21-1 CASSSRSPSGNTIYF
TRBJ2-7 TRBV27 CASSLAVDYEQYF
TRBJ2-3 TRBV11-2 CASSLAGTQQDTQYF
TRBJ2-7 TRBV18 CASSQSGHSEEQYF
TRBJ1-5 TRBV1 CTSSQDYPQGLNSNQPQHF
TRBJ2-5 TRBV5-1 CASSPQDRGGETQYF
TRBJ2-7 TRBV18 CASSAQRLAGDSYEQYF
TRBJ2-3 TRBV19 CASSIGGTGGTDTQYF
TRBJ2-1 TRBV5-1 CASSLGVGLAGGNEQFF
TRBJ1-2 TRBV7-2 CASSPLTGGQGYTF
TRBJ2-3 TRBV5-1 CASSLAGGEEDTQYF
TRBJ2-3 TRBV10-3 CAISESQDTQYF
TRBJ2-3 TRBV7-2 CASSLQSADTQYF
TRBJ1-3 TRBV18 CASSPSQGQVGNTIYF
TRBJ2-1 TRBV10-3 CAISELAEHNEQFF
TRBJ1-1 TRBV11-3 CASSQGNTEAFF
TRBJ2-1 TRBV11-2 CASSPTGRGPFSYNEQFF
TRBJ1-1 TRBV7-7 CASSPTGDTEAFF
TRBJ1-1 TRBV19 CASTRLGGETEAFF
TRBJ2-2 TRBV9 CASSALGVANTGELFF
TRBJ2-5 TRBV19 CASSDTGAETQYF
TRBJ1-5 TRBV2 CAIEDRESNQPQHF
TRBJ2-3 TRBV7-9 CASSPQGDTQYF